This T cell receptor (beta chain) was identified in a study of blood T cell repertoires in COVID-19. CDR3 length equals 13 residues. Trimming at V came to 5 bases and at J to 4 bases, leaving 5 bases not matched to a gene. In germline, CDR1 is SGHRS, CDR2 YFSETQ. This clone was found once. Data came from immunoSEQ multiplex PCR; TCRdb stores just in-frame clones and leaves some out. The sample holds about 70,000 clones, approximately 80% seen once. Sequenced sample: peripheral blood. The receptor was derived from a young man with COVID-19, enrolled during active disease. This rearrangement joins TRBV5-1 to TRBJ1-1, with 7 bases lining up with TRBD1. In nucleotides, the CDR3 is TGCGCCAGCAGTTATGACAGGGCCACTGAAGCTTTCTTT. Encoded protein: CASSYDRATEAFF.